The entry below gives a single T cell receptor (beta chain) sequence along with its context. CDR3 length equals 11 residues. CDR1 and CDR2 (germline): SGHDT, YYEEEE. Between the trimmed V and J ends, which lost 2 bases and 6 bases, there was a span of 6 bases. This record comes from a study of blood T cell repertoires in COVID-19. Turning to the study itself: The United States, Italy and Spain supplied acute and convalescent COVID-19 samples. Sample material is recorded as cDNA or gDNA derived from T cells, B-cell-depleted T cells, or PBMCs.

In the source study's methods: Quantification of nucleated cells was approximated via reference gene primer amplification. TCRdb keeps only in-frame clones here, not all; method: immunoSEQ multiplex PCR. V and J calls and clone size are those listed in that table; D and trimming were worked out from the DNA. The sample yields some 230,000 clones, approximately 86% seen once. Seattle enrolled patients during active infection and tracked them longitudinally. Input material: peripheral blood. This TCR was recovered from a woman aged 45-65 years with COVID-19, enrolled during active disease. V gene TRBV5-6 combines with J gene TRBJ2-7, with unresolved D. The CDR3 spells CASSFSSEQYF. The CDR3 DNA reads as TGTGCCAGCAGCTTTAGTAGCGAGCAGTACTTC. Complete variable domain (other parts from reference TRBV5-6 and TRBJ2-7): DAGVTQSPTHLIKTRGQQVTLRCSPKSGHDTVSWYQQALGQGPQFIFQYYEEEERQRGNFPDRFSGHQFPNYSSELNVNALLLGDSALYLCASSFSSEQYFGPGTRLTVT.